This entry features one T cell receptor (beta chain) sequence. The length of the CDR3 is 16 residues. In germline, CDR1 is SGHTA, CDR2 FQGNSA. The J segment lost 8 bases and the V segment lost 4 bases, leaving 8 bases of the junction unmatched. TCRdb's table, derived via immunoSEQ multiplex PCR, lists solely in-frame clones and lacks some. The table shows 100,000 to 150,000 clones, with roughly nine tenths occurring only once. The entry originates in a study of blood T cell repertoires in COVID-19. Study-wide background: Whether acute or convalescent, the COVID-19 samples came from the United States, Italy and Spain.

The sequencing input was peripheral blood. The chain is built from TRBV7-2 and TRBJ1-4, with 12 positions matching TRBD1. The clonotype was recovered from a woman between 65 and 79 years old with COVID-19, enrolled during active disease. CDR3 sequence (DNA): TGTGCCAGCAGCTCCAGGTTCGGGACAGGGGGCGAAAAACTGTTTTTT. Translated, it gives CASSSRFGTGGEKLFF.